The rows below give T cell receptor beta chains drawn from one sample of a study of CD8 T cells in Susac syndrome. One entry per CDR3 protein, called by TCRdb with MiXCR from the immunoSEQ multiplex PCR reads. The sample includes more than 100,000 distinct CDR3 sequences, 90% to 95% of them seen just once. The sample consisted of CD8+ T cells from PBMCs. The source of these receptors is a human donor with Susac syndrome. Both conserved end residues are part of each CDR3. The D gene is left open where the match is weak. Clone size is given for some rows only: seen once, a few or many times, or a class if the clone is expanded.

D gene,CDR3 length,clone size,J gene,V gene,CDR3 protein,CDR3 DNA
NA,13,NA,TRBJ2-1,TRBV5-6,CASSSRVAFGQFF,TGTGCCAGCAGCTCCCGTGTTGCGTTCGGGCAGTTCTTC
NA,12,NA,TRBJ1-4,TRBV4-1,CASSEADEKLFF,TGCGCCAGCAGCGAGGCGGATGAAAAACTGTTTTTT
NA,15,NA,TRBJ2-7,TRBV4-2,CASSQERTASYEQYF,TGTGCCAGCAGCCAAGAGAGGACAGCCTCCTACGAGCAGTACTTC
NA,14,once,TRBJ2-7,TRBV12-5,CASGLVEAGAEQYF,TGTGCTAGTGGTTTGGTAGAGGCAGGGGCCGAGCAGTACTTC
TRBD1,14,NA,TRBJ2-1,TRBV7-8,CATQKGAQGNEQFF,TGTGCCACCCAGAAGGGGGCGCAGGGCAATGAGCAGTTCTTC
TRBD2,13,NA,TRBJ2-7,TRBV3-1,CASSQDAGVEQYF,TGTGCCAGCAGCCAAGATGCGGGGGTGGAGCAGTACTTC
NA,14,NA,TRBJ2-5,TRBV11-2,CASSLIPLKETQYF,TGTGCCAGCAGCTTAATCCCCTTAAAAGAGACCCAGTACTTC
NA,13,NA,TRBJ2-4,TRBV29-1,CSVEGTAKNIQYF,TGCAGCGTTGAAGGGACAGCCAAAAACATTCAGTACTTC
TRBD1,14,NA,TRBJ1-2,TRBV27,CASSPTGYSLGYTF,TGTGCCAGCAGTCCGACAGGGTATTCTCTCGGCTACACCTTC
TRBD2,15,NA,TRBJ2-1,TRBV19,CASSPSSGGLSEQFF,TGTGCCAGTAGTCCGTCTAGCGGGGGGTTGAGTGAGCAGTTCTTC
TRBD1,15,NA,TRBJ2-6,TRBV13,CASSLTGVGANVLTF,TGTGCCAGCAGCCTAACAGGGGTCGGGGCCAACGTCCTGACTTTC
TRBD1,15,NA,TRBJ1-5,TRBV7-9,CASSQSDRGNQPQHF,TGTGCCAGCAGTCAAAGCGACAGGGGCAATCAGCCCCAGCATTTT
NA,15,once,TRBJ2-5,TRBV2,CASSELDRPQETQYF,TGTGCCAGCAGTGAACTAGACAGACCGCAAGAGACCCAGTACTTC
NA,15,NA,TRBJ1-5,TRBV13,CASSFGRMGNQPQHF,TGTGCCAGCAGCTTTGGGCGTATGGGCAATCAGCCCCAGCATTTT
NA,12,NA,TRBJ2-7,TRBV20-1,CSARLQAYEQYF,TGCAGTGCTAGGCTGCAGGCCTACGAGCAGTACTTC
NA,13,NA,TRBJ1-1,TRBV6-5,CASSHGQGSEAFF,TGTGCCAGCAGTCACGGGCAGGGAAGTGAAGCTTTCTTT
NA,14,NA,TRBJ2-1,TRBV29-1,CSVEGERAHNEQFF,TGCAGCGTTGAGGGGGAGCGGGCTCACAATGAGCAGTTCTTC
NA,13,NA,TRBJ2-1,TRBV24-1,CATSDRRYNEQFF,TGTGCCACCAGTGACCGCCGGTACAATGAGCAGTTCTTC
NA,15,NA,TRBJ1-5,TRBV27,CASSLSENSNQPQHF,TGTGCCAGCAGTTTATCGGAAAATAGCAATCAGCCCCAGCATTTT
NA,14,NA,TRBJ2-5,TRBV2,CASRSIPSQETQYF,TGTGCCAGCAGGTCAATCCCCTCCCAAGAGACCCAGTACTTC
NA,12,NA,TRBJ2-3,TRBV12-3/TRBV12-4,CASSPTVDTQYF,TGTGCCAGCAGCCCTACGGTAGATACGCAGTATTTT
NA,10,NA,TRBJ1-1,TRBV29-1,CSAGEPEAFF,TGCAGCGCCGGGGAGCCTGAAGCTTTCTTT
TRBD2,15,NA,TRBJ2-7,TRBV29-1,CSVELLSGGAYEQYF,TGCAGCGTTGAATTGTTGAGCGGGGGGGCCTACGAGCAGTACTTC
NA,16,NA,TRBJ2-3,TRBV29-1,CSVDEGLAWSTDTQYF,TGCAGCGTTGACGAAGGGCTAGCCTGGAGCACAGATACGCAGTATTTT
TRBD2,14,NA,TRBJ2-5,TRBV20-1,CSASSGGAEETQYF,TGCAGTGCTAGTAGCGGGGGGGCGGAAGAGACCCAGTACTTC
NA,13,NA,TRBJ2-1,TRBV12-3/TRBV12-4,CATRTENYNEQFF,TGTGCCACTCGGACAGAGAACTACAATGAGCAGTTCTTC
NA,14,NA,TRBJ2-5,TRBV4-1,CASSQLRRQETQYF,TGCGCCAGCAGCCAATTGAGACGCCAAGAGACCCAGTACTTC
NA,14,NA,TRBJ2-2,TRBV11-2,CASSLNTDTGELFF,TGTGCCAGCAGCTTAAACACGGACACCGGGGAGCTGTTTTTT
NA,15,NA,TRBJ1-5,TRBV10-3,CAIRAGDYSNQPQHF,TGTGCCATCAGGGCAGGTGATTATAGCAATCAGCCCCAGCATTTT
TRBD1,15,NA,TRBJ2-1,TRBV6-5,CASRSGTGVVHEQFF,TGTGCCAGCAGGAGCGGGACAGGGGTTGTCCATGAGCAGTTCTTC
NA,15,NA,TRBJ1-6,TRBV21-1,CASSLQGAYNSPLHF,TGTGCCAGCAGCTTACAGGGGGCCTATAATTCACCCCTCCACTTT
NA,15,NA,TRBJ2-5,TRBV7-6,CASSSTRGVQETQYF,TGTGCCAGCAGCTCAACCAGGGGAGTACAAGAGACCCAGTACTTC
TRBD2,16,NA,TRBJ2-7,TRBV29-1,CSAAGTSGDSSYEQYF,TGCAGCGCCGCCGGGACTAGCGGTGATAGCTCCTACGAGCAGTACTTC
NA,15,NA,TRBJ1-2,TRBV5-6,CASSVGQPRGYGYTF,TGTGCCAGCAGCGTAGGCCAACCGAGGGGCTATGGCTACACCTTC
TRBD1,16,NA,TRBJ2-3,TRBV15,CATSRYRGDFTDTQYF,TGTGCCACCAGCAGGTACAGGGGCGATTTCACAGATACGCAGTATTTT
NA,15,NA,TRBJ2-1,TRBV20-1,CSARLLDRPVIEQFF,TGCAGTGCTAGACTTCTGGACAGACCAGTAATTGAGCAGTTCTTC
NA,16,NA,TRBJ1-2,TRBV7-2,CASTITGHGTLHGYTF,TGTGCCAGCACCATAACGGGACACGGCACCCTGCATGGCTACACCTTC
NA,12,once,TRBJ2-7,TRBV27,CASRSISYEQYF,TGTGCCAGCAGAAGCATCAGTTACGAGCAGTACTTC
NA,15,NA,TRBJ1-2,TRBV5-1,CASSLTSYSLDGYTF,TGCGCCAGCAGCTTGACAAGTTACAGCCTTGATGGCTACACCTTC
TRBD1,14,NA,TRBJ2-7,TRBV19,CASSIDAGGYEQYF,TGTGCCAGTAGTATAGATGCAGGGGGCTACGAGCAGTACTTC
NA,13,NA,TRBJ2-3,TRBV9,CASSVGVWDTQYF,TGTGCCAGCAGCGTGGGTGTGTGGGATACGCAGTATTTT
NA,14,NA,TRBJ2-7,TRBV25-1,CASSDFSGAYEQYF,TGTGCCAGCAGTGATTTCTCCGGAGCCTACGAGCAGTACTTC
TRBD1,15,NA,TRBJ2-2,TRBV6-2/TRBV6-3,CASMRDRGLGGELFF,TGTGCCAGCATGCGGGACAGGGGGCTTGGCGGGGAGCTGTTTTTT
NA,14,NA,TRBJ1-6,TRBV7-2,CASSLGSHNSPLHF,TGTGCCAGCAGCTTAGGAAGTCATAATTCACCCCTCCACTTT
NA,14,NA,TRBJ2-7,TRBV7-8,CASSFRTVAYEQYF,TGTGCCAGCAGCTTCAGGACAGTTGCCTACGAGCAGTACTTC
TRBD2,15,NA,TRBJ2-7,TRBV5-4,CASSPGGSGGDEQYF,TGTGCCAGCAGCCCTGGTGGTAGCGGGGGAGACGAGCAGTACTTC
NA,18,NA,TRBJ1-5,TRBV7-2,CASSVTKTGKTGNQPQHF,TGTGCCAGCAGCGTAACCAAAACAGGGAAGACAGGCAATCAGCCCCAGCATTTT
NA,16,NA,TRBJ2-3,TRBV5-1,CASSLVQHTHTDTQYF,TGCGCCAGCAGCTTGGTCCAGCACACCCACACAGATACGCAGTATTTT
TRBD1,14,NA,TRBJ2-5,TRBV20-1,CSAGQGQGTETQYF,TGCAGTGCTGGCCAGGGACAGGGGACTGAGACCCAGTACTTC
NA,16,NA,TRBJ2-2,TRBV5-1,CASSHQDTPNTGELFF,TGCGCCAGCAGCCATCAGGACACGCCGAACACCGGGGAGCTGTTTTTT
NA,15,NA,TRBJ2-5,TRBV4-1,CASSQDSGKQETQYF,TGCGCCAGCAGCCAAGATTCAGGAAAACAAGAGACCCAGTACTTC
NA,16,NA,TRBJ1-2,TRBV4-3,CASSQDGTAVNYGYTF,TGCGCCAGCAGCCAAGATGGGACTGCTGTTAACTATGGCTACACCTTC
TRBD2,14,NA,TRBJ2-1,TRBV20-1,CSARDGLASLEQFF,TGCAGTGCTAGAGATGGACTAGCGTCCCTGGAGCAGTTCTTC
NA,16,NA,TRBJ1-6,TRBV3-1,CASSQDGGGLDSPLHF,TGTGCCAGCAGCCAAGACGGGGGAGGGCTGGATTCACCCCTCCACTTT
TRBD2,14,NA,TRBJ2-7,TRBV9,CASSASGLAGEQYF,TGTGCCAGCAGCGCGTCGGGACTAGCGGGGGAGCAGTACTTC
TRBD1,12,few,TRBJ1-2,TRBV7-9,CASSQTGIGYTF,TGTGCCAGCAGTCAGACAGGGATAGGCTACACCTTC
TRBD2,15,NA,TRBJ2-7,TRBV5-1,CASSLGSGGNYEQYF,TGCGCCAGCAGCTTGGGAAGCGGGGGGAACTACGAGCAGTACTTC
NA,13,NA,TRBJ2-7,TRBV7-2,CASSLATSYEQYF,TGTGCCAGCAGCTTAGCTACCTCCTACGAGCAGTACTTC
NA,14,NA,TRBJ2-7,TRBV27,CASSWRGSGWEQYF,TGTGCCAGCAGTTGGCGGGGCTCTGGTTGGGAGCAGTACTTC